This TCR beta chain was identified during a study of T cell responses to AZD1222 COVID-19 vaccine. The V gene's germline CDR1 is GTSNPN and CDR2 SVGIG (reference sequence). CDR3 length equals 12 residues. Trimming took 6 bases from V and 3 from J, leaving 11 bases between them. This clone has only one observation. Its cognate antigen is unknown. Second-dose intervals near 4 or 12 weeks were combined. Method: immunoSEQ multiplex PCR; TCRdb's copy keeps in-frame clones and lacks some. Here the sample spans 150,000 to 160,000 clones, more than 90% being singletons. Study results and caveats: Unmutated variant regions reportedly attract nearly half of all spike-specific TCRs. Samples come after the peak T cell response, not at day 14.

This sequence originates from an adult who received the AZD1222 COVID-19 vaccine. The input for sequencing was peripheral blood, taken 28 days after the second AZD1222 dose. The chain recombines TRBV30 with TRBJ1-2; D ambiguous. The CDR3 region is CACSFVDYGYTF. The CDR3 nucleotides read TGTGCCTGCTCCTTCGTCGACTATGGCTACACCTTC.